This record concerns one T cell receptor (beta chain) sequence. The source of the sample is a study of technical replicates of blood from a few donors. Here immunoSEQ multiplex PCR was the method, and the copy in TCRdb shows in-frame clones only, minus some. The data contain about 83,000 clones, about 94% of them singletons. The V and J ends lost 0 bases and 3 bases respectively, with 7 bases between them. This CDR3 is 13 amino acids long. Germline CDR1 is SGHRS and CDR2 is YFSETQ. The rearrangement joins TRBV5-1 to TRBJ2-7, with a weak D call TRBD2 (5 bases). The receptor was isolated from a human donor in good health. Sequencing was done on a sample of T cells isolated from PBMCs. The CDR3 nucleotides are TGCGCCAGCAGCTTGGCCGGGAACTACGAGCAGTACTTC. Its protein product is CASSLAGNYEQYF.